A selection of T cell receptor beta chains follows, all from one sample in a study of Graves' ophthalmopathy and Graves' hyperthyroidism. Each CDR3 protein gets one entry after TCRdb re-called the multiplex PCR reads with MiXCR. The profile covers over a million distinct CDR3 sequences, with about two fifths appearing a single time and around 10% taken by the ten largest. Specimen: peripheral blood or thyroid tissue (not recorded which). The receptors derive from an adult man with Graves' hyperthyroidism. Each CDR3 is given with its conserved first and last residue. The D gene is left open where the match is weak. Where a row states a size, it is once, few, many or the class of an expanded clone; other rows omit it.

V gene,clone size,J gene,D gene,CDR3 protein,CDR3 DNA
TRBV28,-,TRBJ1-6,-,CASSPSPANNSPLHF,TGTGCCAGCAGTCCTTCGCCCGCAAATAATTCACCCCTCCACTTT
TRBV14,many,TRBJ1-3,-,CASSHTIYF,TGTGCCAGCAGCCACACCATATATTTT
TRBV9,many,TRBJ1-6,TRBD1,CASSVTGTVTSPLHF,TGTGCCAGCAGCGTAACCGGGACAGTGACTTCACCCCTCCACTTT
TRBV10-2,many,TRBJ2-7,TRBD1,CASSPPRQGISYEQYF,TGCGCCAGCAGTCCTCCGCGACAGGGTATTTCCTACGAGCAGTACTTC
TRBV4-1,-,TRBJ1-5,-,CASSQRGGQGTDQPQHF,TGCGCCAGCAGCCAACGCGGGGGGCAGGGTACCGATCAGCCCCAGCATTTT
TRBV25-1,-,TRBJ2-7,TRBD1,CASSEGPGQGDNEQYF,TGTGCCAGCAGTGAAGGCCCCGGACAGGGAGACAACGAGCAGTACTTC
TRBV29-1,many,TRBJ2-5,-,CSSSGGQETQYF,TGCAGCTCGAGTGGTGGCCAAGAGACCCAGTACTTC
TRBV10-3,-,TRBJ2-7,-,CAISESILGDHEQYF,TGTGCCATCAGTGAGTCTATTCTAGGGGACCACGAGCAGTACTTC
TRBV15,many,TRBJ1-2,-,CATSGRSLWGLRGYTF,TGTGCCACCAGCGGACGCTCGCTGTGGGGACTGCGTGGCTACACCTTC
TRBV10-3,few,TRBJ2-7,TRBD2,CASSYLGLAGGPNSNEQYF,TGTGCCAGCAGTTACTTGGGACTAGCGGGAGGGCCTAATTCCAACGAGCAGTACTTC
TRBV7-3,many,TRBJ2-7,-,CASSLHRGPTYEQYF,TGTGCCAGCAGCTTACATCGGGGTCCTACCTACGAGCAGTACTTC
TRBV6-2/TRBV6-3,many,TRBJ2-7,TRBD1,CASRDRIYEQYF,TGTGCCAGCCGGGACAGGATCTACGAGCAGTACTTC
TRBV10-3,many,TRBJ1-2,TRBD1,CAISESKGTGSGYTF,TGTGCCATCAGTGAGTCGAAGGGGACAGGGAGTGGCTACACCTTC
TRBV19,few,TRBJ2-1,TRBD2,CASSTQAGVGLEQFF,TGTGCCAGTAGTACCCAAGCGGGAGTTGGGCTTGAGCAGTTCTTC
TRBV10-3,many,TRBJ2-6,-,CASTDELDSGANVLTF,TGTGCCAGCACCGATGAACTAGACTCTGGGGCCAACGTCCTGACTTTC
TRBV6-5,-,TRBJ2-3,-,CASRGFTDTQYF,TGTGCCAGCCGAGGGTTTACAGATACGCAGTATTTT
TRBV6-1,many,TRBJ1-1,-,CASTETPEAFF,TGTGCCAGCACCGAGACACCTGAAGCTTTCTTT
TRBV20-1,-,TRBJ2-2,-,CSARMIPGLEYTGELFF,TGCAGTGCTAGGATGATTCCGGGACTCGAATACACCGGGGAGCTGTTTTTT
TRBV7-9,many,TRBJ2-5,-,CASSFRQLRGETQYF,TGTGCCAGCAGCTTCCGACAGCTCAGAGGAGAGACCCAGTACTTC
TRBV28,few,TRBJ1-2,TRBD1,CASRPPGQGGYGYTF,TGTGCCAGCAGGCCGCCGGGACAGGGTGGCTATGGCTACACCTTC
TRBV19,few,TRBJ2-2,TRBD2,CASSTLAGRNTGELFF,TGTGCCAGTAGTACCCTAGCGGGGAGGAACACCGGGGAGCTGTTTTTT
TRBV2,many,TRBJ2-2,TRBD1,CASSEDRGYTGELFF,TGTGCCAGCAGTGAAGACAGGGGGTACACCGGGGAGCTGTTTTTT
TRBV12-3/TRBV12-4,few,TRBJ2-7,-,CASSANLEQYF,TGTGCCAGCAGTGCGAACCTCGAGCAGTACTTC
TRBV29-1,many,TRBJ2-7,TRBD2,CSVRGGQAPGSEQYF,TGCAGCGTCCGCGGGGGGCAGGCCCCGGGGTCCGAGCAGTACTTC
TRBV7-9,many,TRBJ1-2,TRBD1,CASSPHGTAGGYTF,TGTGCCAGCAGCCCACACGGGACAGCCGGTGGCTACACCTTC
TRBV19,many,TRBJ2-7,TRBD1,CATLGQAPYEQYF,TGTGCCACCCTAGGACAGGCCCCCTACGAGCAGTACTTC
TRBV7-2,few,TRBJ2-5,-,CASSHGQYF,TGTGCCAGCAGCCATGGACAGTACTTC
TRBV20-1,many,TRBJ1-2,-,CSARPDPGYTF,TGCAGTGCTCGACCGGATCCTGGCTACACCTTC
TRBV4-1,-,TRBJ2-2,-,CASSQAGQFAGELFF,TGCGCCAGCAGCCAAGCTGGGCAGTTCGCCGGGGAGCTGTTTTTT
TRBV7-2,many,TRBJ1-1,-,CASSSRRMNTEAFF,TGTGCCAGCAGCTCCAGACGCATGAACACTGAAGCTTTCTTT
TRBV28,few,TRBJ2-7,-,CASSLPYQAYEQYF,TGTGCCAGCAGTTTACCCTACCAGGCCTACGAGCAGTACTTC
TRBV15,many,TRBJ1-5,-,CATSQKKPGRIFQPQHF,TGTGCCACCAGCCAGAAAAAACCGGGACGAATATTCCAGCCCCAGCATTTT
TRBV20-1,many,TRBJ2-7,-,CSAHHAGDPYEQYF,TGCAGTGCCCACCATGCGGGCGATCCCTACGAGCAGTACTTC
TRBV5-4,-,TRBJ2-7,TRBD1,CASSFEKWDSSYEQYF,TGTGCCAGCAGCTTTGAGAAGTGGGACAGCTCCTACGAGCAGTACTTC
TRBV9,many,TRBJ1-5,-,CASSVGGENQPQHF,TGTGCCAGCAGCGTTGGCGGTGAAAATCAGCCCCAGCATTTT
TRBV11-2,-,TRBJ2-5,-,CASSQMTGTIETQYF,TGCGCCAGCAGCCAAATGACAGGGACTATAGAGACCCAGTACTTC
TRBV11-2,once,TRBJ1-2,TRBD1,CASSLVRTDRGHSYGYTF,TGTGCCAGCAGCTTAGTGAGAACGGACAGGGGCCATTCCTATGGCTACACCTTC
TRBV12-3/TRBV12-4,-,TRBJ2-2,-,CASSLGRGLGTGELFF,TGTGCCAGCAGCTTAGGGAGGGGGCTAGGCACCGGGGAGCTGTTTTTT
TRBV7-2,many,TRBJ1-2,TRBD1,CASSWDRVGLFGYTF,TGTGCCAGCAGCTGGGACAGGGTAGGCCTTTTTGGCTACACCTTC
TRBV10-3,many,TRBJ1-6,-,CAISAGVSPLHF,TGTGCCATCAGTGCAGGGGTTTCACCCCTCCACTTT
TRBV24-1,few,TRBJ2-5,-,CATSLTGTTHQETQYF,TGTGCCACCAGTTTGACCGGGACAACCCACCAAGAGACCCAGTACTTC
TRBV10-3,many,TRBJ2-7,TRBD1,CASNGQANYEQYF,TGTGCCAGCAATGGACAGGCCAACTACGAGCAGTACTTC
TRBV10-3,-,TRBJ2-2,-,CAISESTGANTGELFF,TGTGCCATCAGTGAGTCGACGGGGGCGAACACCGGGGAGCTGTTTTTT
TRBV20-1,many,TRBJ2-5,TRBD2,CSARALLAGVRETQYF,TGCAGTGCTAGGGCACTACTAGCGGGGGTACGAGAGACCCAGTACTTC
TRBV5-1,-,TRBJ1-6,-,CASSSLPTSALHF,TGCGCCAGCAGCTCCCTACCCACCTCAGCCCTCCACTTT
TRBV20-1,-,TRBJ2-7,TRBD2,CSARGGRAYEQYF,TGCAGTGCTAGGGGAGGGAGGGCCTACGAGCAGTACTTC
TRBV20-1,-,TRBJ2-7,TRBD2,CSARDLRAGLYEQYF,TGCAGTGCTAGAGATCTGAGAGCGGGGCTGTACGAGCAGTACTTC
TRBV7-9,many,TRBJ1-5,TRBD1,CASSLGDSGNQPQHF,TGTGCCAGCAGCTTAGGGGACAGCGGGAATCAGCCCCAGCATTTT
TRBV29-1,-,TRBJ2-1,-,CSFRGRGWDEQFF,TGCAGCTTCCGCGGAAGGGGCTGGGATGAGCAGTTCTTC
TRBV28,-,TRBJ1-5,TRBD1,CATERDRGRNQPQHF,TGTGCCACCGAACGGGACAGGGGGCGGAATCAGCCCCAGCATTTT
TRBV30,few,TRBJ1-5,TRBD1,CAWAGGSHQPQHF,TGTGCCTGGGCAGGGGGTTCTCATCAGCCCCAGCATTTT
TRBV5-1,-,TRBJ2-2,TRBD1,CASSRPGQGFF,TGTGCCAGCAGTCGCCCGGGACAGGGGTTTTTT
TRBV2,few,TRBJ1-1,-,CASSAGRLKAFF,TGTGCCAGCAGTGCGGGCCGTCTGAAGGCTTTCTTT
TRBV9,many,TRBJ1-1,-,CASSVAGGDDEAFF,TGTGCCAGCAGCGTAGCTGGCGGGGATGATGAAGCTTTCTTT